Listed here is a single TCR beta chain. As yet, its antigen is unknown. These data come from a study of cytomegalovirus exposure and HLA in healthy donors. Overall study results and limits: While the bulk of TCR sequences proved rare, some public TCRs turned up in many donors. Some V segments (TRBV6-2 and TRBV6-3 among them) were excluded as indistinguishable.

The PCR employed 60 Vbeta primers together with 13 Jbeta primers. TCRdb keeps only in-frame clones here, not all; method: immunoSEQ multiplex PCR. The sample lists some 180,000 clones, approximately 90% occurring once. Germline V gene lookup returns CDR1 MNHEY and CDR2 SVGAGI. This CDR3 has 15 residues. V was pared by 7 bases and J by 6 bases, with 4 bases of the junction left unmatched. The TCR was taken from a boy between 2 and 15 years old in good health and CMV-seronegative. The gene calls are TRBV6-5 and TRBJ2-2; 14 nucleotides line up with TRBD2. The sequenced material came from PBMCs. The CDR3 DNA follows: TGTGCCAGCATTCGACTAGCGGGAGGGCCCGGGGAGCTGTTTTTT. Protein product: CASIRLAGGPGELFF.